A single sample is the source of the 28 T cell receptor beta chains below, sequenced in a study of cytomegalovirus exposure and HLA in healthy donors. The study ran its PCR with 60 Vbeta and 13 Jbeta primers. Produced via immunoSEQ multiplex PCR; TCRdb's table is partial and in-frame only. This table holds approximately 170,000 clones, about four fifths found once. Material for sequencing was PBMCs. The receptors stem from a man aged 50 to 60 in good health and CMV-seropositive.

This rearrangement joins TRBV9 to TRBJ1-4, with no clear D. Trimming removed 7 bases from V and 7 bases from J, with 14 bases in between. The CDR3 runs to 13 residues. Germline CDR1 reads SGDLS; CDR2 reads YYNGEE. CDR3 sequence (DNA): TGTGCCAGCGGCGCCAAATATAGTGAAAAACTGTTTTTT. It translates to CASGAKYSEKLFF.

This clone was found a few times. V and J are TRBV7-9 and TRBJ2-5; 8 nucleotides agree with TRBD1. The CDR3 has 14 amino acids. After removal of 4 bases from V and 5 bases from J, the junction contained 6 bases not matched to a gene. CDR1 and CDR2 from the germline V gene are SEHNR and FQNEAQ (reference sequence). Written as DNA, the CDR3 is TGTGCCAGCAGCTCCGGACAGGGCCAGGAGACCCAGTACTTC. Translating gives CASSSGQGQETQYF.

This chain uses TRBV19 with TRBJ1-5, with D uncertain. The germline CDR1 and CDR2 sequences are LNHDA and SQIVND (reference sequence). Trimming removed 6 bases from V and 6 bases from J, with 15 bases in between. CDR3 length equals 14 residues. Here the CDR3 reads CASRRDAVGQPQHF. The CDR3 nucleotides read TGTGCCAGTAGGAGGGATGCAGTGGGTCAGCCCCAGCATTTT.

The V call is TRBV10-3, the J call TRBJ2-7, with 7 bases lining up with TRBD2. The CDR3 contains 14 residues. Germline trimming cut 6 bases from V and 4 bases from J; bases unmatched to any gene: 9. CDR1 is ENHRY and CDR2 is SYGVKD in the germline V gene. This CDR3 reads CAISPRDYTYEQYF. CDR3 DNA: TGTGCCATCAGCCCCCGGGACTATACATACGAGCAGTACTTC.

The chain is built from TRBV18 and TRBJ1-2; TRBD1 matches at 10 bases. The ends lost 6 bases at V and 8 bases at J; junction bases unmatched: 9. The germline V gene has CDR1 KGHSH and CDR2 LQKENI. This CDR3 region has 14 residues. The DNA for the CDR3 is TGTGCCAGCTCCCCTGGGACAGGGGCAAAAGGCTACACCTTC. Translation: CASSPGTGAKGYTF.

This chain joins TRBV20-1 and TRBJ1-1; D not certain. Germline V CDR1 and CDR2: DFQATT, SNEGSKA (reference sequence). V dropped 2 bases and J dropped 7 bases, with 8 bases sitting between them. This CDR3 spans 11 amino acids. The CDR3 sequence is CSARQAGEAFF. The CDR3 nucleotides are TGCAGTGCTAGACAAGCGGGTGAAGCTTTCTTT.

This clone was found a few times. The V and J genes are TRBV7-3 and TRBJ1-1; D uncertain. V lost 6 bases and J 1 base, leaving 9 bases between the germline ends. The CDR3 totals 13 residues. Per germline, CDR1 SGHTA and CDR2 FQGTGA. The CDR3 reads CASRRSPNTEAFF. The DNA for the CDR3 is TGTGCCAGCAGGAGGTCTCCGAACACTGAAGCTTTCTTT.

This clone was detected a few times. The genes are TRBV29-1 and TRBJ1-4; 7 bases line up with TRBD1. The CDR3 runs to 13 residues. The V gene end was trimmed by 7 bases and the J gene end by 5 bases; junction bases not matched to a gene: 7. In germline, CDR1 is SQVTM, CDR2 ANQGSEA. CDR3 in amino acids: CSGAGQANEKLFF. CDR3 nucleotide sequence: TGCAGCGGTGCCGGACAGGCGAATGAAAAACTGTTTTTT.

The chain combines TRBV30 with TRBJ2-1, with 11 nucleotides matching TRBD2. Germline V gives CDR1 GTSNPN, CDR2 SVGIG (reference sequence). The V gene end was trimmed by 3 bases and the J gene end by 4 bases; junction bases not matched to a gene: 8. This CDR3 spans 16 amino acids. In nucleotides, the CDR3 is TGTGCCTGGAGCTACCCTACTAGCGGGAGTTACAATGAGCAGTTCTTC. Translated, it gives CAWSYPTSGSYNEQFF. Together with reference TRBV30 and TRBJ2-1, the CDR3 gives the full variable domain: SQTIHQWPATLVQPVGSPLSLECTVEGTSNPNLYWYRQAAGRGLQLLFYSVGIGQISSEVPQNLSASRPQDRQFILSSKKLLLSDSGFYLCAWSYPTSGSYNEQFFGPGTRLTVL.

This sequence joins TRBV7-3 and TRBJ2-2, with D maybe TRBD2 (5 bases). The CDR3 extends over 18 amino acids. V was clipped by 5 bases and J by 1 base, with 20 bases between them. Germline-derived CDR1 and CDR2 are SGHTA and FQGTGA. CDR3 protein: CASSLHLTDWQNTGELFF. For the CDR3, the DNA is TGTGCCAGCAGCCTCCACCTGACGGACTGGCAGAACACCGGGGAGCTGTTTTTT. Full variable domain (remainder filled in from reference TRBV7-3 and TRBJ2-2): GAGVSQTPSNKVTEKGKYVELRCDPISGHTALYWYRQSLGQGPEFLIYFQGTGAADDSGLPNDRFFAVRPEGSVSTLKIQRTERGDSAVYLCASSLHLTDWQNTGELFFGEGSRLTVL.

The rearrangement joins TRBV6-1 to TRBJ2-7; TRBD1 aligns across 10 bases. The V segment lost 7 bases and the J segment 2 bases; nucleotides outside the gene matches: 5. The length of the CDR3 is 14 residues. CDR1 and CDR2 from the germline V gene are MNHNS and SASEGT. CDR3 protein: CASTPGQGTYEQYF. In DNA, the CDR3 is TGTGCCAGCACACCGGGACAGGGGACCTACGAGCAGTACTTC.

This clone has a single count. V is TRBV15 and J is TRBJ2-7, with D possibly being TRBD1 (6 bases). Looked up from germline, CDR1 is LNHNV and CDR2 is YYDKDF (reference sequence). Trimming took 3 bases from V and 6 from J, leaving 9 bases between them. This CDR3 spans 12 amino acids. Here the CDR3 reads CATSRTGSEQYF. The CDR3 DNA is TGTGCCACCAGCAGGACAGGATCCGAGCAGTACTTC.

The chain carries TRBV19 and TRBJ2-7; TRBD2 matches at 10 bases. Germline V gene sequence: CDR1 LNHDA, CDR2 SQIVND (reference sequence). The junction had 2 bases not matched to a gene; V was cut back by 0 bases and J by 0 bases. CDR3 length: 16 amino acids. The CDR3 loop is CASSIDLAGASYEQYF. The CDR3 DNA follows: TGTGCCAGTAGTATAGATCTAGCGGGAGCCTCCTACGAGCAGTACTTC.

The chain recombines TRBV7-2 with TRBJ2-7, with a possible D match to TRBD1 (6 bases). This CDR3 is 15 amino acids long. V lost 5 bases to trimming and J lost 5 bases, with 19 bases between them. Germline V CDR1 and CDR2: SGHTA, FQGNSA. CDR3 loop: CASSAQVGAVDEQYF. CDR3 sequence (DNA): TGTGCCAGCAGCGCCCAAGTGGGGGCGGTTGACGAGCAGTACTTC. The full variable domain, with the rest looked up from reference TRBV7-2 and TRBJ2-7, is GAGVSQSPSNKVTEKGKDVELRCDPISGHTALYWYRQSLGQGLEFLIYFQGNSAPDKSGLPSDRFSAERTGGSVSTLTIQRTQQEDSAVYLCASSAQVGAVDEQYFGPGTRLTVT.

This clone was counted a single time. The V call is TRBV27, the J call TRBJ1-2; TRBD1 agrees at 10 bases. V lost 3 bases and J lost 5; bases outside the gene matches: 15. In germline, CDR1 is MNHEY, CDR2 SMNVEV (reference sequence). The CDR3 is 18 residues long. Here the CDR3 DNA reads TGTGCCAGCAGTTTCGCGGGGGACGACAGGGGGCTGAGGTATGGCTACACCTTC. It codes for CASSFAGDDRGLRYGYTF.

The genes are TRBV4-1 and TRBJ1-1; tentative D call: TRBD1 (6 bases). Germline lookup yields CDR1 MGHRA and CDR2 YSYEKL. CDR3 length: 15 residues. V gave up 8 bases and J gave up 0 bases, with 16 bases separating them. The CDR3 reads CASRGIGQMNTEAFF. CDR3 in DNA: TGCGCCAGCCGTGGTATTGGACAGATGAACACTGAAGCTTTCTTT.

The V call is TRBV21-1, the J call TRBJ2-5; TRBD2, as called in the table, went unchecked against the DNA. TRBV21-1 is shown as a pseudogene. This CDR3 spans 16 amino acids. The CDR3 here is CASSAGGTSGKETQYF. The CDR3 DNA reads TGTGCCAGCAGCGCCGGGGGGACTAGCGGGAAAGAGACCCAGTACTTC.

This rearrangement joins TRBV7-9 to TRBJ1-4; D is uncertain. The CDR3 totals 14 residues. Germline CDR1 reads SEHNR; CDR2 reads FQNEAQ (reference sequence). The V end was cut by 1 base, the J end by 7 bases, with 10 bases between. CDR3 protein: CASSLGGGGEKLFF. In DNA form, the CDR3 reads TGTGCCAGCAGCTTAGGAGGAGGCGGTGAAAAACTGTTTTTT.

The rearrangement joins TRBV28 to TRBJ2-2; 8 positions match TRBD1. Germline assignment: CDR1 MDHEN and CDR2 SYDVKM. The V segment lost 6 bases and the J segment 6 bases; nucleotides outside the gene matches: 9. The CDR3 spans 15 residues. This CDR3 is CASRIRDRRAGELFF. In DNA form, the CDR3 reads TGTGCCAGCAGAATCCGGGACAGGAGGGCCGGGGAGCTGTTTTTT.

V gene TRBV11-2 combines with J gene TRBJ2-1, with D possibly matching TRBD2 (6 bases). Deletions cut 0 bases from V and 15 bases from J, with 12 bases between. This CDR3 spans 12 amino acids. Germline V gene sequence: CDR1 SGHAT, CDR2 FQNNGV. This CDR3 is CASSLDRGIWFF. CDR3 bases: TGTGCCAGCAGCTTAGATCGGGGGATTTGGTTCTTC.

The rearrangement uses TRBV27 and TRBJ2-1; D may be TRBD2 (5 bases). CDR1 and CDR2 (germline): MNHEY, SMNVEV (reference sequence). V lost 7 bases to trimming and J lost 1 base, with 8 bases between them. The CDR3 has 13 residues. CDR3 nucleotides: TGTGCCAGCATCGGGGATTCCTACAATGAGCAGTTCTTC. Translating gives CASIGDSYNEQFF.

The chain employs TRBV7-3 and TRBJ2-1, with 11 nucleotides matching TRBD1. V was pared by 5 bases and J by 7 bases, with 10 bases of the junction left unmatched. Germline CDR1 SGHTA, CDR2 FQGTGA. This CDR3 has 16 residues. The CDR3 bases are TGTGCCAGCAGCAGCACCGGGACAGGGGGGGGGAATGAGCAGTTCTTC. Translated, it gives CASSSTGTGGGNEQFF. Full variable domain (missing parts from reference TRBV7-3 and TRBJ2-1): GAGVSQTPSNKVTEKGKYVELRCDPISGHTALYWYRQSLGQGPEFLIYFQGTGAADDSGLPNDRFFAVRPEGSVSTLKIQRTERGDSAVYLCASSSTGTGGGNEQFFGPGTRLTVL.

V gene TRBV14 combines with J gene TRBJ1-4, with a tentative D call TRBD1 (6 bases). CDR1 and CDR2 from the germline V gene are SGHDN and FVKESK. V lost 2 bases, J lost 8 bases, and 15 bases lay in between. There are 15 residues in the CDR3. DNA of the CDR3: TGTGCCAGCAGCCAAAGGGCCGGGACACGGGAAAAACTGTTTTTT. This translates into CASSQRAGTREKLFF.

The chain carries TRBV7-2 and TRBJ1-6, with D possibly being TRBD1 (6 bases). Germline values: CDR1 SGHTA, CDR2 FQGNSA. The CDR3 is 14 residues long. Trimming pared 5 bases from V and 5 bases from J, leaving 10 bases between. DNA for the CDR3: TGTGCCAGCAGCCAGGGGTGGAATAATTCACCCCTCCACTTT. It codes for CASSQGWNNSPLHF. Drawing the rest from reference TRBV7-2 and TRBJ1-6, the complete variable domain is GAGVSQSPSNKVTEKGKDVELRCDPISGHTALYWYRQSLGQGLEFLIYFQGNSAPDKSGLPSDRFSAERTGGSVSTLTIQRTQQEDSAVYLCASSQGWNNSPLHFGNGTRLTVT.

The genes are TRBV4-1 and TRBJ2-2, with a tentative D call TRBD1 (6 bases). The CDR3 has 17 residues. V lost 2 bases, J lost 4 bases, and 17 bases lay in between. Germline lookup yields CDR1 MGHRA and CDR2 YSYEKL. CDR3 loop: CASSQSRTTGSTGELFF. The CDR3 DNA reads TGCGCCAGCAGCCAATCTCGCACAACAGGGAGCACCGGGGAGCTGTTTTTT.

The V and J genes are TRBV7-9 and TRBJ1-4; D is undetermined. The germline V and J ends were trimmed by 0 bases and 6 bases, with 11 bases remaining between them. The germline V gene encodes CDR1 SEHNR and CDR2 FQNEAQ (reference sequence). The CDR3 runs 15 residues. CDR3 DNA: TGTGCCAGCAGCTTAGCGTTCAGAGAGGATGAAAAACTGTTTTTT. Translation gives CASSLAFREDEKLFF. Looking up the rest from reference TRBV7-9 and TRBJ1-4 gives the full variable domain: DTGVSQNPRHKITKRGQNVTFRCDPISEHNRLYWYRQTLGQGPEFLTYFQNEAQLEKSRLLSDRFSAERPKGSFSTLEIQRTEQGDSAMYLCASSLAFREDEKLFFGSGTQLSVL.

The chain has TRBV13 and TRBJ2-1; 8 bases are shared with TRBD2. After removal of 5 bases from V and 3 bases from J, the junction contained 6 bases not matched to a gene. Germline V CDR1 and CDR2: PRHDT, FYEKMQ (reference sequence). This CDR3 spans 15 amino acids. CDR3 in amino acids: CASSPLSGGYNEQFF. The CDR3 nucleotides are TGTGCCAGCAGCCCCCTCAGCGGGGGCTACAATGAGCAGTTCTTC.

The chain employs TRBV5-1 and TRBJ1-5; a weak D match, TRBD1 (5 bases). With 0 bases removed from V and 6 bases from J, the gap between germline ends came to 13 bases. This CDR3 region has 15 residues. The germline gives CDR1 SGHRS, CDR2 YFSETQ. CDR3 sequence (DNA): TGCGCCAGCAGCTTGGACGGCAGGGCGGCTCAGCCCCAGCATTTT. This gives the protein CASSLDGRAAQPQHF.